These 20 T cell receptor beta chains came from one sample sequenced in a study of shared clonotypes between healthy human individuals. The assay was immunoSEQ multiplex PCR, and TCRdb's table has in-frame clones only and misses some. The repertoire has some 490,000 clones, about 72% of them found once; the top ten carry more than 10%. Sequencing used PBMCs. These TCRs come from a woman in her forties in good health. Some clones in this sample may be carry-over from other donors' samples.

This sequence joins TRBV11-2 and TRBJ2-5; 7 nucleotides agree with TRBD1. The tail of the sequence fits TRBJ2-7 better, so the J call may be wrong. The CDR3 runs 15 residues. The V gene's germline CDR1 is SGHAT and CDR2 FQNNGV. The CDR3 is CASSLNRDSSYEQYF. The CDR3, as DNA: TGTGCCAGCAGCCTTAATAGGGACAGCTCCTACGAGCAGTACTTC.

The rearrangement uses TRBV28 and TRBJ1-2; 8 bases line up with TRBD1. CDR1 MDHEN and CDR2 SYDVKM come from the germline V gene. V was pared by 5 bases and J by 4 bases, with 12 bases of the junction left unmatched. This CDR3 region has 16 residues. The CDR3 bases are TGTGCCAGCAGTCCCCTAGGACAGGGCCGGGGCTATGGCTACACCTTC. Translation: CASSPLGQGRGYGYTF.

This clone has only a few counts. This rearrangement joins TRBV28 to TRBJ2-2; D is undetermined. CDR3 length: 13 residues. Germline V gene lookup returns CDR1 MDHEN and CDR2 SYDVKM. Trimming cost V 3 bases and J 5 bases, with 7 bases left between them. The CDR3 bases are TGTGCCAGCAGTTTTCGCAGGACCGGGGAGCTGTTTTTT. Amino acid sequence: CASSFRRTGELFF.

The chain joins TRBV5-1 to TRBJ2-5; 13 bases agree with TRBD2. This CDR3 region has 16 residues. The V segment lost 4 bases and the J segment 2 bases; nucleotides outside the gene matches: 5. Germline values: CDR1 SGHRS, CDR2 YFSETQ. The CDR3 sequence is CASSTGTSGKQETQYF. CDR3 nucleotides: TGCGCCAGCAGCACCGGGACTAGCGGGAAGCAAGAGACCCAGTACTTC.

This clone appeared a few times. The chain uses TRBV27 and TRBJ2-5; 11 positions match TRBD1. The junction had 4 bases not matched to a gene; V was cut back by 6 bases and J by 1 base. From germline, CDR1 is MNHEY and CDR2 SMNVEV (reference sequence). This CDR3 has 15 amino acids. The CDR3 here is CASSRGTGGQETQYF. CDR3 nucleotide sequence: TGTGCCAGCAGCCGTGGGACAGGGGGCCAAGAGACCCAGTACTTC.

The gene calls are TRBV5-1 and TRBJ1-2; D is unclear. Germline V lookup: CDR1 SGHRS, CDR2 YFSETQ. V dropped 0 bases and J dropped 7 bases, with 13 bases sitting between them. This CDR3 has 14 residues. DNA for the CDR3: TGCGCCAGCAGCTTGGCTGGCTCGGGCGCTGGCTACACCTTC. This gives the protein CASSLAGSGAGYTF.

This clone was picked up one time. The CDR3 sequence is CASSLVPVGIEQYF. In DNA, the CDR3 is TGTGCCAGCAGCTTAGTGCCGGTTGGGATCGAGCAGTACTTC. The V gene is TRBV7-8, the J gene TRBJ2-7; D remains unclear. This CDR3 contains 14 residues. V lost 1 base, J lost 6 bases, and 13 bases lay in between. Germline-derived CDR1 and CDR2 are SGHVS and FQNEAQ.

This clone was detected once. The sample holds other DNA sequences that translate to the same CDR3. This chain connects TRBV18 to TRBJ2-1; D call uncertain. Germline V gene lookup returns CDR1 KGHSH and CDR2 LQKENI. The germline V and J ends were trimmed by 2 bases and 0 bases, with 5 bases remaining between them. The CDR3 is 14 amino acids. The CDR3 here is CASSPGDSYNEQFF. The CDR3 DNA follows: TGTGCCAGCTCACCAGGAGACTCCTACAATGAGCAGTTCTTC.

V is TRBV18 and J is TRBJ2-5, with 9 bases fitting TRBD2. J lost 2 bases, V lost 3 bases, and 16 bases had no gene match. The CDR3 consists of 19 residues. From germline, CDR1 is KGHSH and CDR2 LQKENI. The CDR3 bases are TGTGCCAGCTCACCGATGGACCTAAGTAGCGGGAGTGTACAAGAGACCCAGTACTTC. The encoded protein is CASSPMDLSSGSVQETQYF.

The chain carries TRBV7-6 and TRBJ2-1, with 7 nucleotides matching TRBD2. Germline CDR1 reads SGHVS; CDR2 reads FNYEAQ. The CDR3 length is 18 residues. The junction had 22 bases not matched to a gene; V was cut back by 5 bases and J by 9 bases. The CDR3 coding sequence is TGTGCCAGCAGCCTCCTCCGGGGGGAAGGATCATCCCGTTCTGAGCAGTTCTTC. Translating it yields CASSLLRGEGSSRSEQFF.

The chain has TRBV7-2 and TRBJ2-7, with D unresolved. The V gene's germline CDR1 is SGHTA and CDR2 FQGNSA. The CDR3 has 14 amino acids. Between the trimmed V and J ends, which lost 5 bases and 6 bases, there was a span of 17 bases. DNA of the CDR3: TGTGCCAGCAGCCCCGACCCCGGTTTGGGCGAGCAGTACTTC. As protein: CASSPDPGLGEQYF.

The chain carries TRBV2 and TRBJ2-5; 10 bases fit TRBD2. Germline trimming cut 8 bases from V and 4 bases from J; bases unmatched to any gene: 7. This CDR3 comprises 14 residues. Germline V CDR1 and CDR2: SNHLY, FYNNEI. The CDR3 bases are TGTGCCAGCTTCGGGGAGCGGGGGGGAGAGACCCAGTACTTC. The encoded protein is CASFGERGGETQYF.

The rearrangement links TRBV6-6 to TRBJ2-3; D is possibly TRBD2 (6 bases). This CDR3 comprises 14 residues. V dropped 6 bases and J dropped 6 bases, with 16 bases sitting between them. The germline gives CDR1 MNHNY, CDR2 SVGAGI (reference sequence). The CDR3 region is CASSRDLATDTQYF. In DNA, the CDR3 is TGTGCCAGCAGCCGGGACTTAGCTACCGATACGCAGTATTTT.

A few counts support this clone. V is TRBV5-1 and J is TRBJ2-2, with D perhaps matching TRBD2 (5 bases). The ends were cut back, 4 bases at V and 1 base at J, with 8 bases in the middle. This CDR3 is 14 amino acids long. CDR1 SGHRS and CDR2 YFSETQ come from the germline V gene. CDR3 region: CASSMRVNTGELFF. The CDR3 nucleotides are TGCGCCAGCAGCATGCGGGTGAACACCGGGGAGCTGTTTTTT.

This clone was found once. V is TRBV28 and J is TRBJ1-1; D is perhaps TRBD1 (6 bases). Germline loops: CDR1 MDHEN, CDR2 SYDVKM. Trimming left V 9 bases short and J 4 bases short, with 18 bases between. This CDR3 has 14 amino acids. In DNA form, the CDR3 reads TGTGCCAGTCGCGGGAGGGAGGGGGGCACTGAAGCTTTCTTT. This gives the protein CASRGREGGTEAFF.

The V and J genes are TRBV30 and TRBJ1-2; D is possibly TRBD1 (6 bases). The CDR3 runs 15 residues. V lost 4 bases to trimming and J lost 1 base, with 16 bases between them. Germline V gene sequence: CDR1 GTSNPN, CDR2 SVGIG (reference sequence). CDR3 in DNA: TGTGCCTGGATGAAACAGGGTACGGATAACTATGGCTACACCTTC. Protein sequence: CAWMKQGTDNYGYTF.

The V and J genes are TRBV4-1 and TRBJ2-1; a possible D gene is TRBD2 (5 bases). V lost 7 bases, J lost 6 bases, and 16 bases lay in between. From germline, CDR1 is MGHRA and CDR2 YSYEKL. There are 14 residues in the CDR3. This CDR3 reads CASNALLTSNEQFF. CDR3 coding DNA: TGCGCCAGCAACGCCCTATTAACTAGCAATGAGCAGTTCTTC.

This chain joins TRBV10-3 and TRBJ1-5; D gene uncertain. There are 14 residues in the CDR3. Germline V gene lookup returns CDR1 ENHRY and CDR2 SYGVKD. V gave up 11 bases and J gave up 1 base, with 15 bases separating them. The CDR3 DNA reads TGTGCCTCGAATGGAGGCATCAGCAATCAGCCCCAGCATTTT. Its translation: CASNGGISNQPQHF.

As DNA, the CDR3 is TGTGCCAGCAGTACCCTACAGGTTGGAGAAAAACTGTTTTTT. Translating gives CASSTLQVGEKLFF. This chain connects TRBV25-1 to TRBJ1-4, with D possibly TRBD1 on 5 matching bases. The CDR3 loop spans 14 amino acids. Trimming pared 5 bases from V and 8 bases from J, leaving 15 bases between. CDR1 and CDR2 from the germline V gene are MGHDK and SYGVNS.

CDR3 sequence reads: CASSSLTGKHNEQFF. CDR3 nucleotides: TGTGCCAGCAGTTCCCTGACAGGGAAGCACAATGAGCAGTTCTTC. This rearrangement joins TRBV6-6 to TRBJ2-1; 7 nucleotides match TRBD1. The V segment lost 4 bases and the J segment 5 bases; nucleotides outside the gene matches: 8. The CDR3 has 15 amino acids. Germline assignment: CDR1 MNHNY and CDR2 SVGAGI (reference sequence).